The T cell receptor (beta chain) described here comes from a study of control samples from healthy donors and cancer patients. From germline, CDR1 is KGHSH and CDR2 LQKENI. This CDR3 comprises 17 residues. Trimming pared 0 bases from V and 1 base from J, leaving 15 bases between. TCRdb's copy holds only in-frame clones and misses some; the assay was immunoSEQ multiplex PCR. This sample has roughly 95,000 clones, with around nine tenths found just once. The TCR was taken from a man aged 30-40 years in good health. The genes are TRBV18 and TRBJ1-1; no definite D call. The material sequenced was blood. The CDR3 protein is CASSPPYGSPQNTEAFF. The CDR3 DNA reads as TGTGCCAGCTCACCACCTTACGGGTCTCCACAGAACACTGAAGCTTTCTTT. Looking up the rest from reference TRBV18 and TRBJ1-1 gives the full variable domain: NAGVMQNPRHLVRRRGQEARLRCSPMKGHSHVYWYRQLPEEGLKFMVYLQKENIIDESGMPKERFSAEFPKEGPSILRIQQVVRGDSAAYFCASSPPYGSPQNTEAFFGQGTRLTVV.